A selection of T cell receptor beta chains follows, all from one sample in a study of T cell changes during pregnancy in multiple sclerosis. Only in-frame clones appear in the TCRdb table, and some are missing; sequencing was by immunoSEQ multiplex PCR. The sample has under 30,000 clones, under 95% seen once. Sequencing was performed on CD8+ T cells from peripheral blood mononuclear cells, taken in the third trimester of pregnancy. These receptors originate from a female donor in good health, enrolled as a control in a pregnancy study. CDR3s include the opening cysteine and the closing phenylalanine or tryptophan. Fields, in order: V gene, clone size, D gene, J gene, CDR3 DNA, CDR3 protein. A D gene is named only where the DNA matches it firmly. Expanded clones are given a class, and other clones once, few, many or no size at all.

TRBV6-1	NA	NA	TRBJ2-2	TGTGCCAGCAGGGGCAGGGGTTTCACCGGGGAGCTGTTTTTT	CASRGRGFTGELFF
TRBV6-4	NA	NA	TRBJ2-3	TGTGCCAGCAGTGACTCACAGGGAGGGACAGATACGCAGTATTTT	CASSDSQGGTDTQYF
TRBV5-5	NA	NA	TRBJ1-1	TGTGCCAGCACCCCGGTAGGGGACACTGAAGCTTTCTTT	CASTPVGDTEAFF
TRBV4-1	NA	NA	TRBJ1-5	TGCGCCAGCAGCCAAGATCTTTATCAGCCCCAGCATTTT	CASSQDLYQPQHF
TRBV7-9	NA	TRBD1	TRBJ1-2	TGTGCCAGCAGCTTAGTACTCGGGACAGGGGATGGCTACACCTTC	CASSLVLGTGDGYTF
TRBV4-2	once	TRBD2	TRBJ2-7	TGTGCCAGCAGCCAAGATCGTCCTAGCGGAGTCTCCTACGAGCAGTACTTC	CASSQDRPSGVSYEQYF
TRBV6-4	NA	NA	TRBJ2-6	TGTGCCAGCAGTGACCCCCGCTCTGGGGCCAACGTCCTGACTTTC	CASSDPRSGANVLTF
TRBV14	NA	TRBD1	TRBJ2-5	TGTGCCAGCAGCCAATATCTAGGGACAGGGCAAGAGACCCAGTACTTC	CASSQYLGTGQETQYF
TRBV9	NA	NA	TRBJ2-7	TGTGCCAGCAGCCCCGCCCTCGGACTCGATCTTTCCTACGAGCAGTACTTC	CASSPALGLDLSYEQYF
TRBV5-5	NA	NA	TRBJ2-7	TGTGCCAGCAGCTTGGTTCCAGGTTTATCCTACGAGCAGTACTTC	CASSLVPGLSYEQYF
TRBV9	NA	NA	TRBJ2-7	TGTGCCAGCAGCGTAGACAGCTCCTACGAGCAGTACTTC	CASSVDSSYEQYF
TRBV6-4	few	TRBD2	TRBJ2-3	TGTGCCAGCAGTGCACTAGCGGGAAGAGCAGATACGCAGTATTTT	CASSALAGRADTQYF
TRBV5-4	NA	NA	TRBJ2-1	TGTGCCAGCAGCTCGATAGATGAGCAGTTCTTC	CASSSIDEQFF
TRBV1	few	NA	TRBJ2-1	TGCACCAGCAGCCAAGTCCCGCCGTTGGTAGCGGGGGGTCCCGGTGAGCAGTTCTTC	CTSSQVPPLVAGGPGEQFF
TRBV4-2	NA	TRBD2	TRBJ2-7	TGTGCCAGCAGCCAAGATCTCCGACTAGCGGGTGAACCCTACGAGCAGTACTTC	CASSQDLRLAGEPYEQYF
TRBV19	few	NA	TRBJ1-2	TGTGCCAGTAGAGTTCTGCCTAGGGGGGGATACACCTTC	CASRVLPRGGYTF
TRBV5-6	NA	NA	TRBJ2-2	TGTGCCAGCAGCTTGGCGAGGGACACGAACACCGGGGAGCTGTTTTTT	CASSLARDTNTGELFF
TRBV6-4	NA	TRBD2	TRBJ2-1	TGTGCCAGCAGTGACTCTAGCGGGGGGGTTTACAATGAGCAGTTCTTC	CASSDSSGGVYNEQFF
TRBV5-4	NA	NA	TRBJ2-2	TGTGCCAGCAGCTTGGTAGCAGATCACACCGGGGAGCTGTTTTTT	CASSLVADHTGELFF
TRBV9	NA	TRBD2	TRBJ2-3	TGTGCCAGCAGCGCCTCCCAGGGACTAGCGGGAGGGGGGTCCACAGATACGCAGTATTTT	CASSASQGLAGGGSTDTQYF
TRBV4-1	few	NA	TRBJ1-1	TGCGCCAGCAGCCGGGGGGATGAAGCTTTCTTT	CASSRGDEAFF
TRBV10-3	few	NA	TRBJ1-1	TGTGCCATCAGTGATGGAGGGACCAATGAAGCTTTCTTT	CAISDGGTNEAFF
TRBV11-2	NA	NA	TRBJ1-2	TGTGCCAGCAGCTTTGGTCAGGGTAACGGAGGCTACACCTTC	CASSFGQGNGGYTF
TRBV19	NA	NA	TRBJ2-2	TGTGCCAGTAGTCCTTACACCGGGGAGCTGTTTTTT	CASSPYTGELFF
TRBV5-4	NA	NA	TRBJ2-1	TGTGCCAGCAGCACTTCTCACAATGAGCAGTTCTTC	CASSTSHNEQFF
TRBV7-9	NA	NA	TRBJ2-7	TGTGCCAGCAGCTCATCACTTCAGACACACCGACCCTACGAGCAGTACTTC	CASSSSLQTHRPYEQYF
TRBV4-1	NA	TRBD1	TRBJ2-1	TGCGCCAGCAGCCAACTAGGGACAGGGCTAGGTTTGGGTGAGCAGTTCTTC	CASSQLGTGLGLGEQFF
TRBV5-1	NA	TRBD1	TRBJ2-2	TGCGCCAGCAGCACCCGGAGACAGGGATCGAACACCGGGGAGCTGTTTTTT	CASSTRRQGSNTGELFF
TRBV7-9	few	NA	TRBJ1-1	TGTGCCAGCATCTCCCCCACGGAGGCTTTCTTT	CASISPTEAFF
TRBV7-6	NA	TRBD1	TRBJ2-7	TGTGCCAGCAGCTACATAACCGGGACAGGCCCTTACGAGCAGTACTTC	CASSYITGTGPYEQYF
TRBV10-3	few	TRBD2	TRBJ2-1	TGTGCCATCAGTGAGTCGCTTGCGGGGGGCGATGAGCAGTTCTTC	CAISESLAGGDEQFF
TRBV7-6	NA	NA	TRBJ1-4	TGTGCCAGCAGCCCTACGGGGGGCCGAGGGACCAAACTGTTTTTT	CASSPTGGRGTKLFF
TRBV29-1	NA	TRBD1	TRBJ2-7	TGCAGCGTTGAGGCCCCGACAGGGAACTTCTACGAGCAGTACTTC	CSVEAPTGNFYEQYF
TRBV9	NA	NA	TRBJ2-7	TGTGCCAGCAGCGTAGAAACAGGTTACGAGCAGTACTTC	CASSVETGYEQYF
TRBV6-1	NA	NA	TRBJ2-7	TGTGCCAGCAGTGAGGACCCGGAAGGGGACGAGCAGTACTTC	CASSEDPEGDEQYF
TRBV6-4	NA	TRBD1	TRBJ1-1	TGTGCCAGCAGCATGACAGGGGGTACTGAAGCTTTCTTT	CASSMTGGTEAFF
TRBV21-1	NA	NA	TRBJ2-7	TGTGCCAGCAGCAAAGTCTTAGACAGACGGCACTACGAGCAGTACTTC	CASSKVLDRRHYEQYF
TRBV15	few	TRBD2	TRBJ2-1	TGTGCCACCTCCTTAGGAGCGGGAGACTACAATGAGCAGTTCTTC	CATSLGAGDYNEQFF
TRBV27	few	TRBD2	TRBJ2-1	TGTGCCAGCAGTTTCGGGGGGGGCGGCTACAATGAGCAGTTCTTC	CASSFGGGGYNEQFF
TRBV9	few	NA	TRBJ2-2	TGTGCCAGCAGCGTAGTTAGCGTGACTACCACCGGGGAGCTGTTTTTT	CASSVVSVTTTGELFF
TRBV28	NA	NA	TRBJ2-6	TGTGCCAGCAGCCTCTCGTCTGGGGCCAACGTCCTGACTTTC	CASSLSSGANVLTF
TRBV5-1	NA	NA	TRBJ2-1	TGCGCCAGCAGCTTCGGGAGCTCCTACAATGAGCAGTTCTTC	CASSFGSSYNEQFF
TRBV5-1	NA	NA	TRBJ2-6	TGCGCCAGCAGCCCCTCACGGTGGCAGGGAGGTGCCGGGGCCAACGTCCTGGCTTTC	CASSPSRWQGGAGANVLAF
TRBV6-1	NA	NA	TRBJ2-5	TGTGCCAGCAGTGAAGTAGCGGTCCGCGAGACCCAGTACTTC	CASSEVAVRETQYF
TRBV7-3	once	TRBD2	TRBJ2-2	TGTGCCAGCAGCTTGGCGGGGGGAGGGACCGGGGAGCTGTTTTTT	CASSLAGGGTGELFF